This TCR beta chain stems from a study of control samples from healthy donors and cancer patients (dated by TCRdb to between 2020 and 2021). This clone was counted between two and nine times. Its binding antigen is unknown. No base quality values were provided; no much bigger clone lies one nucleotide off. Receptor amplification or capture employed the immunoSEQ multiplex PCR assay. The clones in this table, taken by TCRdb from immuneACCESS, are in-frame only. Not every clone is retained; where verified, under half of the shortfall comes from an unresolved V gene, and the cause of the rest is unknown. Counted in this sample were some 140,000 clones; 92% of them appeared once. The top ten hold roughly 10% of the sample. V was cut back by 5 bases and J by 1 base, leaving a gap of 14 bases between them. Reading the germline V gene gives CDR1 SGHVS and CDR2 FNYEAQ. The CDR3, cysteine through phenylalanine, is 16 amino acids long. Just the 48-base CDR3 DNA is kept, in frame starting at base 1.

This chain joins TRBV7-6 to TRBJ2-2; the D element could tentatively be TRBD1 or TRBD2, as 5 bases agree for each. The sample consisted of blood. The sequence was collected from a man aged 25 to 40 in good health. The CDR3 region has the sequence CASSLGTGRNTGELFF. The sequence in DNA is TGTGCCAGCAGCCTCGGAACGGGACGGAACACCGGGGAGCTGTTTTTT.